These T cell receptor beta chains were read from a single sample in a study of blood T cell repertoires in COVID-19. Assay used: immunoSEQ multiplex PCR; TCRdb lists only in-frame clones, some missing. Of roughly 160,000 clones listed, about four fifths are singletons. Sequencing input: peripheral blood. All receptors derive from a woman of 80 years or more with active or convalescent COVID-19. Both conserved end residues are part of each CDR3. The D gene is left open where the match is weak. Clone size is given for some rows only: seen once, a few or many times, or a class if the clone is expanded.

clone size,J gene,V gene,D gene,CDR3 DNA,CDR3 protein
-,TRBJ2-2,TRBV6-5,-,TGTGCCAGCAGTTACACAACTAGGCGACCCGGGGAGCTGTTTTTT,CASSYTTRRPGELFF
-,TRBJ2-1,TRBV5-1,-,TGCGCCAGCAGCTTGGAAGGGACTTCCTACAATGAGCAGTTCTTC,CASSLEGTSYNEQFF
-,TRBJ2-1,TRBV3-1/TRBV3-2,-,TGTGCCAGCAAGCGGAACAATGAGCAGTTCTTC,CASKRNNEQFF
-,TRBJ2-2,TRBV5-1,-,TGCGCCAGCAGCTTGGTTGGGCTAGCTGCCCGGGAGCTGTTTTTT,CASSLVGLAARELFF
-,TRBJ1-3,TRBV18,-,TGTGCCAGCTCACCACGACGGGAAACCCTCACTGGAAACACCATATATTTT,CASSPRRETLTGNTIYF
-,TRBJ2-7,TRBV28,TRBD2,TGTGCCAGCAGTTTGTGGACTAGCGGGACGACGCAGGACGAGCAGTACTTC,CASSLWTSGTTQDEQYF
few,TRBJ2-3,TRBV10-1,TRBD1,TGCGCCAGCAGTGTACAGGGGACCTATACGCAGTATTTT,CASSVQGTYTQYF
-,TRBJ2-3,TRBV29-1,-,TGCAGTACGCTTTTAGGGGGCACAGATACGCAGTATTTT,CSTLLGGTDTQYF
-,TRBJ1-2,TRBV4-2,TRBD1,TGTGCCAGCAGCCCCGCAGGGGGGACTAACTATGGCTACACCTTC,CASSPAGGTNYGYTF
-,TRBJ2-1,TRBV9,-,TGTGCCAGCAGCGTAGCAGACCTAGTCAATGAGCAGTTCTTC,CASSVADLVNEQFF
-,TRBJ2-1,TRBV7-3,-,TGTGCCAGCAGCTCCTTTACTAGTTGGGCCTACAATGAGCAGTTCTTC,CASSSFTSWAYNEQFF
once,TRBJ1-5,TRBV18,-,TGTGCCAGCTCACCACCGAGCCTAGGCCACAATCAGCCCCAGCATTTT,CASSPPSLGHNQPQHF
-,TRBJ1-5,TRBV7-2,TRBD1,TGTGCCAGCAGCCGGACAGGAGGTAGCAATCAGCCCCAGCATTTT,CASSRTGGSNQPQHF
-,TRBJ2-2,TRBV7-9,TRBD2,TGTGCCAGCAGCTTATTTTACGGACTAGCGGCCGGGGAGCTGTTTTTT,CASSLFYGLAAGELFF
-,TRBJ1-4,TRBV28,-,TGTGCCAGCAGTCCAGACCTGGGACTAAATGAAAAACTGTTTTTT,CASSPDLGLNEKLFF
-,TRBJ2-5,TRBV10-1,-,TGCGCCAGCAGTGAGTCGGGTAGCGGACCCCAAGAGACCCAGTACTTC,CASSESGSGPQETQYF
once,TRBJ2-1,TRBV13,TRBD2,TGTGCCAGCAGCTCATTCGGGACTAGCGGGAGCCAGTTCTTC,CASSSFGTSGSQFF
-,TRBJ2-7,TRBV2,TRBD1,TGTGCCAGCACTGACACAGGGGGTTCCTACGAGCAGTACTTC,CASTDTGGSYEQYF
-,TRBJ1-5,TRBV19,TRBD1,TGTGCCAGTAGTACCCTTACCGGGACAGGGGGCAATCAGCCCCAGCATTTT,CASSTLTGTGGNQPQHF
-,TRBJ1-1,TRBV6-1,TRBD1,TGTGCCAGCAGTACCACAGGGGGGAACACTGAAGCTTTCTTT,CASSTTGGNTEAFF
-,TRBJ2-3,TRBV5-1,-,TGCGCCAGCAGAGTGGCTAGGGGGACCACAGATACGCAGTATTTT,CASRVARGTTDTQYF
many,TRBJ2-7,TRBV15,TRBD2,TGTGCCTTTGGACTAGCGGGAGGTCGAGAGCAGTACTTC,CAFGLAGGREQYF
-,TRBJ2-1,TRBV5-1,-,TGCGCCAGCAGCGTCGGGACAACCTACAATGAGCAGTTCTTC,CASSVGTTYNEQFF
once,TRBJ2-5,TRBV7-2,TRBD1,TGTGCCAGCAGCTTAACAGGGGGCGGTGTGGAGACCCAGTACTTC,CASSLTGGGVETQYF
-,TRBJ2-7,TRBV5-6,-,TGTGCCAGCAGCCCCGGACAGTCCTACGAGCAGTACTTC,CASSPGQSYEQYF
-,TRBJ2-7,TRBV6-5,TRBD2,TGTGCCAGCCTAGCGGGAGAGGGTCACGAGCAGTACTTC,CASLAGEGHEQYF
-,TRBJ2-7,TRBV6-6,TRBD2,TGTGCCAGCAGTTCCGCCCTAGCGGATTACGAGCAGTACTTC,CASSSALADYEQYF
-,TRBJ1-2,TRBV5-1,-,TGCGCCAGCAGGTGGGGCGTGGACGGCTACACCTTC,CASRWGVDGYTF
-,TRBJ2-1,TRBV6-1,TRBD2,TGTGCCAGCAGTGAAACAGTGAGCGGGAGAACCTACAATGAGCAGTTCTTC,CASSETVSGRTYNEQFF
-,TRBJ1-1,TRBV6-5,TRBD1,TGTGCCAGCAGTCCAACAGGGGCTGAAGCTTTCTTT,CASSPTGAEAFF
-,TRBJ2-3,TRBV19,-,TGTGCCAGTAGTATAGGGGGGACAACCGCAGATACGCAGTATTTT,CASSIGGTTADTQYF